These T cell receptor beta chains were read from a single sample in a study of early T cells in non-severe SARS-CoV-2 infection. TCRdb processed the 5' RACE reads anew with MiXCR; each CDR3 protein has one entry. The data contain roughly 31,000 distinct CDR3 sequences, roughly 5.1% of them singletons. The source material was whole blood. The receptors were sampled from an adult who was a healthcare worker with PCR-confirmed SARS-CoV-2 infection or an uninfected control (not recorded which). Each CDR3 is given with its conserved first and last residue. Each record gives: V gene, clone size, CDR3 length, J gene, D gene, CDR3 protein, CDR3 DNA. A D gene is named only where the DNA matches it firmly. Part of the rows lack a size; the others show once, few, many or a class for expanded clones.

TRBV10-1	NA	14	TRBJ2-7	TRBD1	CASSVRRGPYEQYF	TGCGCCAGCAGTGTCAGAAGGGGGCCCTACGAGCAGTACTTC
TRBV11-2	NA	14	TRBJ2-7	NA	CASSFRDRTYEQYF	TGTGCCAGCAGCTTCCGGGACCGGACCTACGAGCAGTACTTC
TRBV20-1	many	15	TRBJ2-4	NA	CSASRRGQAKNIQYF	TGCAGTGCTAGCCGTAGGGGCCAAGCCAAAAACATTCAGTACTTC
TRBV29-1	NA	14	TRBJ2-3	TRBD1	CSVAQGGYTDTQYF	TGCAGCGTGGCACAGGGGGGTTACACAGATACGCAGTATTTT
TRBV12-3/TRBV12-4	many	12	TRBJ2-1	NA	CASSPPTEKQFF	TGTGCCAGCAGTCCTCCGACGGAGAAGCAGTTCTTC
TRBV19	many	16	TRBJ2-5	NA	CASSSPGGQYRETQYF	TGTGCCAGTAGCTCCCCCGGTGGGCAGTATAGAGAGACCCAGTACTTC
TRBV14	many	17	TRBJ1-1	NA	CASSQGQLMTGFTEAFF	TGTGCCAGCAGCCAAGGACAACTAATGACAGGTTTCACTGAAGCTTTCTTT
TRBV29-1	many	12	TRBJ1-3	NA	CSVVVSGNTIYF	TGCAGCGTAGTAGTCTCTGGAAACACCATATATTTT
TRBV12-3/TRBV12-4	many	15	TRBJ2-5	TRBD1	CASRKDRVGQETQYF	TGTGCCAGCAGGAAGGACAGGGTTGGTCAGGAGACCCAGTACTTC
TRBV11-2	NA	13	TRBJ2-1	NA	CASSQGTRNEQFF	TGTGCCAGCAGCCAAGGGACCCGGAATGAGCAGTTCTTC
TRBV4-1	many	15	TRBJ1-4	NA	CASSRSNLLREKLFF	TGCGCCAGCAGCCGATCAAATCTACTAAGGGAAAAACTGTTTTTT
TRBV6-4	many	15	TRBJ1-2	TRBD1	CASSEEDRVGYGYTF	TGTGCCAGCAGTGAGGAGGACAGGGTCGGCTATGGCTACACCTTC
TRBV10-2	many	15	TRBJ2-3	TRBD1	CASRGRRQGADTQYF	TGCGCCAGCCGCGGGCGGCGACAGGGAGCAGATACGCAGTATTTT
TRBV5-5	many	14	TRBJ1-5	NA	CASSWGTVNQPQHF	TGTGCCAGCAGCTGGGGGACGGTCAATCAGCCCCAGCATTTT
TRBV12-3/TRBV12-4	many	15	TRBJ2-3	TRBD2	CASSLAGGGTDTQYF	TGTGCCAGCAGTTTAGCGGGAGGGGGCACAGATACGCAGTATTTT
TRBV12-3/TRBV12-4	NA	14	TRBJ1-2	TRBD1	CASRGQGAHYGYTF	TGTGCCAGCAGGGGCCAGGGGGCACACTATGGCTACACCTTC
TRBV30	few	15	TRBJ2-7	TRBD2	CAWSSELAQYYEQYF	TGTGCCTGGAGCTCGGAACTAGCGCAGTACTACGAGCAGTACTTC
TRBV6-2/TRBV6-3	medium-sized	15	TRBJ2-5	NA	CASSYSGTARKTQYF	TGTGCCAGCAGCTACTCTGGGACCGCGAGGAAAACCCAGTACTTC
TRBV2	NA	15	TRBJ1-4	NA	CASRENGQNYEKLFF	TGTGCCAGCAGGGAAAATGGACAGAATTATGAAAAACTGTTTTTT
TRBV28	NA	15	TRBJ2-1	TRBD1	CASSGGQGVYNEQFF	TGTGCCAGCAGTGGGGGACAGGGGGTCTACAATGAGCAGTTCTTC
TRBV7-9	many	14	TRBJ2-1	NA	CASSLDGLNNEQFF	TGTGCCAGCAGCTTAGATGGGCTAAACAATGAGCAGTTCTTC
TRBV10-2	many	16	TRBJ2-3	TRBD2	CASSDAGTSGRRAQYF	TGCGCCAGCAGTGATGCCGGGACTAGCGGGAGAAGGGCGCAGTATTTT
TRBV5-1	many	15	TRBJ2-3	NA	CASSRTPVSTDTQYF	TGCGCCAGCAGTCGAACCCCGGTTAGCACAGATACGCAGTATTTT
TRBV5-6	many	15	TRBJ1-1	TRBD1	CASSLDRGLYTEAFF	TGTGCCAGCAGCTTGGACAGGGGGCTGTACACTGAAGCTTTCTTT
TRBV12-3/TRBV12-4	many	16	TRBJ2-1	NA	CASSLRGLLRYNEQFF	TGTGCCAGCAGTTTAAGAGGGCTTCTTCGCTACAATGAGCAGTTCTTC
TRBV20-1	many	13	TRBJ1-5	NA	CSALKVSNQPQHF	TGCAGTGCTTTAAAGGTTAGCAATCAGCCCCAGCATTTT
TRBV7-9	medium-sized	13	TRBJ1-6	NA	CASSATENSPLHF	TGTGCCAGCAGCGCTACTGAGAATTCACCCCTCCACTTT
TRBV30	many	15	TRBJ1-6	NA	CAWSIDSSYNSPLHF	TGTGCCTGGAGTATCGACAGCTCCTATAATTCACCCCTCCACTTT
TRBV28	many	16	TRBJ2-3	NA	CASSFLKGSGTDTQYF	TGTGCCAGCAGTTTCCTAAAGGGGTCAGGCACAGATACGCAGTATTTT
TRBV11-2	few	17	TRBJ2-5	TRBD2	CASSPNGTSGSRETQYF	TGTGCCAGCAGCCCAAATGGGACTAGCGGGAGCCGGGAGACCCAGTACTTC
TRBV7-3	NA	14	TRBJ2-3	NA	CASSFSDSQDTQYF	TGTGCCAGCAGCTTTAGCGACTCCCAAGATACGCAGTATTTT
TRBV5-1	many	15	TRBJ2-7	NA	CASSPVGAPYYEQYF	TGCGCCAGCAGCCCAGTTGGGGCGCCTTACTACGAGCAGTACTTC
TRBV11-2	many	13	TRBJ2-1	NA	CASSRGVLDEQFF	TGTGCCAGCAGCCGTGGGGTTCTCGATGAGCAGTTCTTC
TRBV19	many	15	TRBJ1-2	TRBD1	CASSIGDYRGTGYTF	TGTGCCAGTAGTATTGGGGATTACAGGGGAACCGGCTACACCTTC
TRBV2	few	14	TRBJ1-2	TRBD1	CASLNDREDYGYTF	TGTGCCAGCCTAAACGACAGGGAAGACTATGGCTACACCTTC
TRBV29-1	many	14	TRBJ2-5	TRBD2	CSVERLAGVETQYF	TGCAGCGTTGAACGGCTAGCGGGAGTAGAGACCCAGTACTTC
TRBV20-1	many	12	TRBJ2-7	TRBD1	CSATRQGAEQYF	TGCAGTGCTACACGACAGGGCGCCGAGCAGTACTTC
TRBV12-3/TRBV12-4	few	15	TRBJ1-4	NA	CASSSPASGGEKLFF	TGTGCCAGCAGTTCCCCGGCCTCTGGGGGGGAAAAACTGTTTTTT
TRBV12-3/TRBV12-4	many	14	TRBJ2-7	NA	CASSPTGGFYEQYF	TGTGCCAGCAGTCCGACAGGAGGTTTCTACGAGCAGTACTTC
TRBV2	many	11	TRBJ2-7	TRBD1	CATSGQGERYF	TGTGCCACCTCGGGACAGGGGGAAAGGTACTTC
TRBV14	many	15	TRBJ2-3	NA	CASSRLRGSEDTQYF	TGTGCCAGCAGCCGCCTGAGGGGGTCGGAAGATACGCAGTATTTT
TRBV18	many	15	TRBJ2-3	NA	CASSPAETSTDTQYF	TGTGCCAGCTCACCGGCAGAGACTAGCACAGATACGCAGTATTTT
TRBV14	many	13	TRBJ1-1	NA	CASSPRINTEVFF	TGTGCCAGCAGCCCCAGAATTAACACTGAAGTTTTCTTT
TRBV29-1	NA	11	TRBJ2-1	NA	CSVGSGTEQFF	TGCAGCGTGGGATCAGGGACTGAGCAGTTCTTC
TRBV12-3/TRBV12-4	many	13	TRBJ1-1	NA	CASSFRVGTEAFF	TGTGCCAGCAGTTTCAGGGTTGGCACTGAAGCTTTCTTT
TRBV5-4	many	16	TRBJ1-1	TRBD1	CASSLVNRGGSPEAFF	TGTGCCAGCAGCTTGGTAAACAGGGGTGGGAGTCCTGAAGCTTTCTTT
TRBV29-1	many	12	TRBJ2-3	NA	CSVFRDTDTQYF	TGCAGCGTTTTCAGGGACACAGATACGCAGTATTTT
TRBV20-1	many	15	TRBJ1-1	NA	CSARDLGQRVTEAFF	TGCAGTGCTAGAGACTTGGGACAAAGAGTCACTGAAGCTTTCTTT
TRBV18	many	14	TRBJ1-1	NA	CASLRSGENTEAFF	TGTGCCAGCCTACGGAGCGGAGAGAACACTGAAGCTTTCTTT
TRBV18	few	14	TRBJ2-3	NA	CASSPSPSTDTQYF	TGTGCCAGCTCACCATCTCCAAGCACAGATACGCAGTATTTT
TRBV27	many	15	TRBJ2-7	NA	CASSIQGVPSYEQYF	TGTGCCAGCAGTATACAGGGAGTACCCTCCTACGAGCAGTACTTC
TRBV5-1	few	16	TRBJ2-3	TRBD1	CASSQGTGGGTDTQYF	TGCGCCAGCAGCCAAGGAACAGGGGGCGGCACAGATACGCAGTATTTT
TRBV7-9	many	11	TRBJ2-4	NA	CASSLKFIQYF	TGTGCCAGCAGCTTAAAGTTCATTCAGTACTTC
TRBV27	many	16	TRBJ1-5	NA	CASSSTDSFSNQPQHF	TGTGCCAGCAGTTCGACGGACAGTTTTAGCAATCAGCCCCAGCATTTT
TRBV7-9	many	15	TRBJ2-3	NA	CASTPAAGSTDTQYF	TGTGCCAGCACCCCTGCGGCAGGGAGCACAGATACGCAGTATTTT
TRBV6-5	NA	13	TRBJ2-7	NA	CASNTGNPYEQYF	TGTGCCAGCAACACGGGGAACCCCTACGAGCAGTACTTC